Listed below are T cell receptor beta chains from one sample, sequenced in a study of T cell repertoires in cytomegalovirus infection. TCRdb reanalysed the reads using MiXCR and keeps one entry per CDR3 protein. In the table there are some 480,000 distinct CDR3 sequences, around 35% of which are singletons. Their target antigens are unknown. Sample: cultured PBMCs, taken from culture after CMV antigen stimulation. The receptors originated from a human donor in good health (CMV status not recorded). Some clones in this sample may be carry-over from other donors' samples. CDR3s include the opening cysteine and the closing phenylalanine or tryptophan.

TRBV7-2	TRBJ2-5	CASSFNRAAVETQYF
TRBV4-1	TRBJ2-3	CASSPGGEPYTDTQYF
TRBV20-1	TRBJ2-1	CSARGTSGSRNEQFF
TRBV12-5	TRBJ1-6	CASGLGGPGSPLHF
TRBV10-2	TRBJ1-4	CASSELRKGQGGEKLFF
TRBV19	TRBJ2-5	CASTQGPRGTQYF
TRBV7-8	TRBJ2-1	CASSPPSGEGHNEQFF
TRBV7-6	TRBJ2-1	CASSLGRVTYNEQFF
TRBV6-2/TRBV6-3	TRBJ2-7	CASSYSSQTYEQYF
TRBV5-1	TRBJ2-1	CASSLRVGTGGASANEQFF
TRBV6-6	TRBJ2-5	CASSYSKGQETQYF
TRBV29-1	TRBJ1-1	CSVARPLNTEAFF
TRBV19	TRBJ2-1	CASSSSSGGYNEQFF
TRBV7-2	TRBJ2-1	CASSSYPYNEQFF
TRBV24-1	TRBJ1-2	CATSEHGGYTF
TRBV28	TRBJ2-2	CASSPFHGAGTGELFF
TRBV12-3/TRBV12-4	TRBJ2-7	CASSYVGTGWSYEQYF
TRBV5-5	TRBJ2-2	CASSFLLSGRSNTGELFF
TRBV25-1	TRBJ1-2	CASSDIDRGYGYTF
TRBV7-2	TRBJ1-1	CASSLGSRVGNTEAFF
TRBV20-1	TRBJ1-1	CNHRGPYSAEAFF
TRBV7-2	TRBJ1-2	CASSLGVSPYGYTF
TRBV30	TRBJ1-1	CAWSVGPEAFF
TRBV7-2	TRBJ1-2	CASSLYDRVGYTF
TRBV4-3	TRBJ2-4	CARAQGLAKNIQYF
TRBV4-3	TRBJ2-7	CASSHPGQGTYEQYF
TRBV19	TRBJ1-2	CASSRQEIYGYTF
TRBV6-1	TRBJ2-1	CASNQLTSGRQFF
TRBV10-3	TRBJ1-1	CAISESQGELYSEAFF
TRBV19	TRBJ2-2	CASSQGAGELFF
TRBV28	TRBJ1-5	CASSFAGGIAQPQHF
TRBV7-2	TRBJ2-1	CASSPRGSGRGNEQFF
TRBV10-3	TRBJ2-2	CAISSEINTGKLFF